Shown below are 7 T cell receptor beta chains from a single sample sequenced in a study of T cell responses to AZD1222 COVID-19 vaccine. The data were produced by immunoSEQ multiplex PCR, yet TCRdb's version contains in-frame clones alone and is incomplete. The sample consists of about 150,000 clones, 90% to 95% of them appearing once. Sequencing used peripheral blood, obtained 28 days after the second AZD1222 dose. Source of these receptors: an adult who received the AZD1222 COVID-19 vaccine.

The rearrangement uses TRBV7-2 and TRBJ1-6; no definite D call. The CDR3 consists of 16 residues. Germline values: CDR1 SGHTA, CDR2 FQGNSA. V lost 5 bases and J lost 7, with 18 bases in between. In nucleotides, the CDR3 is TGTGCCAGCAGCAAGGGATGGGGAGGAGACAATTCACCCCTCCACTTT. Translated, it gives CASSKGWGGDNSPLHF.

The rearrangement joins TRBV5-1 to TRBJ2-2; D might be TRBD2 (6 bases). The germline V and J ends were trimmed by 1 base and 4 bases, with 14 bases remaining between them. Germline CDR1 and CDR2: SGHRS and YFSETQ. The CDR3 loop spans 16 amino acids. CDR3 in DNA: TGCGCCAGCAGCTTGTTATCGGGGGATCTCACCGGGGAGCTGTTTTTT. The encoded protein is CASSLLSGDLTGELFF.

The rearrangement links TRBV5-1 to TRBJ2-5, with 9 nucleotides matching TRBD1. V was clipped by 4 bases and J by 5 bases; unmatched bases: 6. The germline CDR1 and CDR2 sequences are SGHRS and YFSETQ. The CDR3 extends over 14 amino acids. CDR3 coding DNA: TGCGCCAGCAGCCCCCGGACAGGGGTTGAGACCCAGTACTTC. Protein sequence: CASSPRTGVETQYF.

The CDR3 here is CASSPGGLAGPTDTQYF. The CDR3 DNA follows: TGCGCCAGCAGCCCCGGCGGGCTAGCGGGACCCACAGATACGCAGTATTTT. V and J are TRBV5-1 and TRBJ2-3, with 9 bases matching TRBD2. Germline-derived CDR1 and CDR2 are SGHRS and YFSETQ. The CDR3 length is 17 residues. V shed 4 bases and J 2 bases; nucleotides not matched to a gene: 11.

The J gene is TRBJ1-1, the V gene TRBV4-1, with TRBD1 as a possible D gene (6 bases). Trimming left V 4 bases short and J 4 bases short, with 10 bases between. The CDR3 is 13 amino acids. Germline V gives CDR1 MGHRA, CDR2 YSYEKL. CDR3 region: CASSPGGGTEAFF. As DNA, the CDR3 is TGCGCCAGCAGCCCCGGAGGGGGCACTGAAGCTTTCTTT.

The J gene is TRBJ1-2, the V gene TRBV7-9, with D perhaps TRBD1 (5 bases). The CDR3 is 14 amino acids. Germline-derived CDR1 and CDR2 are SEHNR and FQNEAQ (reference sequence). V gave up 7 bases and J gave up 5 bases, with 17 bases separating them. CDR3: CASNPLAGGYGYTF. The DNA of the CDR3 is TGTGCCAGCAACCCCCTAGCGGGGGGTTATGGCTACACCTTC.

V is TRBV6-2 or TRBV6-3 and J is TRBJ2-7, with TRBD2 matching 9 bases. Germline V gene data show CDR1 as MNHEY and CDR2 as SVGEGT. The CDR3 extends over 14 amino acids. With V trimmed by 2 bases and J by 4 bases, 3 bases remained unmatched. In nucleotides, the CDR3 is TGTGCCAGCAGTTACGATACTAGCGGGTACGAGCAGTACTTC. As protein: CASSYDTSGYEQYF.